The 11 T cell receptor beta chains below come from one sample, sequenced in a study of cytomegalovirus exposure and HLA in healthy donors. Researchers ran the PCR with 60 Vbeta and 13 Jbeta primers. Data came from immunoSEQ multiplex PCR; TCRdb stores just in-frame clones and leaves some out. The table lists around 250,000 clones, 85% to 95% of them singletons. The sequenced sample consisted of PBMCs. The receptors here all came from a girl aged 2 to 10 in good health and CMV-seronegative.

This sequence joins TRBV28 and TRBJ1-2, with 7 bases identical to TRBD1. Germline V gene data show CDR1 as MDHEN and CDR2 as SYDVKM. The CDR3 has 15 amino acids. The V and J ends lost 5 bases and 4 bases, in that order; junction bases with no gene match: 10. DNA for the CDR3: TGTGCCAGCAGTCCGCTAGGGGGCGCGTTCTATGGCTACACCTTC. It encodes CASSPLGGAFYGYTF.

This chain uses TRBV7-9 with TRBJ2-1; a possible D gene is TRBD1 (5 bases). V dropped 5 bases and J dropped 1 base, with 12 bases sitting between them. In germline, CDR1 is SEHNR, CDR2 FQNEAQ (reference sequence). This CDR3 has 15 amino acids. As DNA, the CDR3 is TGTGCCAGCAGCCCGAGACAGTTTTCCTACAATGAGCAGTTCTTC. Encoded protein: CASSPRQFSYNEQFF.

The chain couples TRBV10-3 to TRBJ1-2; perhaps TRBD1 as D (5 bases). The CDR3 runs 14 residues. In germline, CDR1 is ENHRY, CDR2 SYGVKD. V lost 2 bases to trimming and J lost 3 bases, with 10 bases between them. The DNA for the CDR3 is TGTGCCATCAGTGAGGCAGGGTACGACTATGGCTACACCTTC. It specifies CAISEAGYDYGYTF.

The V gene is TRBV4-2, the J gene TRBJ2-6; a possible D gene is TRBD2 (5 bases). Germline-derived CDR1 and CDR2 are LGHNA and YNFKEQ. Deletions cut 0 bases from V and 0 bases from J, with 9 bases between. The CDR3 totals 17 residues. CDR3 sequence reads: CASSQDIGNSGANVLTF. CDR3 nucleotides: TGTGCCAGCAGCCAAGATATCGGGAACTCTGGGGCCAACGTCCTGACTTTC.

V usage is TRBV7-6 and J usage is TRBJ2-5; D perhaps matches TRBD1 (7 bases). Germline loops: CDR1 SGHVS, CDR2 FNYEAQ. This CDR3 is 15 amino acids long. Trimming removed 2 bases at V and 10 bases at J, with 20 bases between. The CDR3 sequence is CASSLSGVRGEHQYF. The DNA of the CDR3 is TGTGCCAGCAGCTTAAGTGGGGTCAGGGGGGAGCACCAGTACTTC.

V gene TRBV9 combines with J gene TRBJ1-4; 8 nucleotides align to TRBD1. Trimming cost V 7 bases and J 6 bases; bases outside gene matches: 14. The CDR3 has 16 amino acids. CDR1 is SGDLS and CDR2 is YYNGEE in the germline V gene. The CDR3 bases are TGTGCCAGCTCCGTCGGGCCACAGGGGGGGGATGAAAAACTGTTTTTT. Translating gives CASSVGPQGGDEKLFF.

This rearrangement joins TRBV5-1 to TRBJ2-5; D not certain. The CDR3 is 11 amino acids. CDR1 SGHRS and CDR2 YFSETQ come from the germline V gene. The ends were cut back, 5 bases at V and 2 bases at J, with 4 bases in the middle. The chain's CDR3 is CASSRQETQYF. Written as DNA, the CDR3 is TGCGCCAGCAGTCGTCAAGAGACCCAGTACTTC.

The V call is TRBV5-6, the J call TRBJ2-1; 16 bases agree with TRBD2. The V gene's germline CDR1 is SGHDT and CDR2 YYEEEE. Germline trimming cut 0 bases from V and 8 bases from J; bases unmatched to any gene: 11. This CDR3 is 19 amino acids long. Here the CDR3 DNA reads TGTGCCAGCAGCTTGGGGGGACTAGCGGGAGGGCCGATGATCGATGAGCAGTTCTTC. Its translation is CASSLGGLAGGPMIDEQFF.

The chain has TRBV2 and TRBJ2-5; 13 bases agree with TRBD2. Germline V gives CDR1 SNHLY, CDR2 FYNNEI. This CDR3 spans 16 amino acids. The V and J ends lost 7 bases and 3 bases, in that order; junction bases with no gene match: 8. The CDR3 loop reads CASKIVGLAGEETQYF. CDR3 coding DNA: TGTGCCAGCAAGATCGTCGGACTAGCGGGAGAAGAGACCCAGTACTTC.

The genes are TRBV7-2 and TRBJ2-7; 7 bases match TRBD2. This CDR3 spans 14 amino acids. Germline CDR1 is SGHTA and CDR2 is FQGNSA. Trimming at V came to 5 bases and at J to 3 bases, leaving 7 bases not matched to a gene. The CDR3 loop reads CASSPRTSFYEQYF. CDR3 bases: TGTGCCAGCAGCCCCCGGACTAGTTTCTACGAGCAGTACTTC.

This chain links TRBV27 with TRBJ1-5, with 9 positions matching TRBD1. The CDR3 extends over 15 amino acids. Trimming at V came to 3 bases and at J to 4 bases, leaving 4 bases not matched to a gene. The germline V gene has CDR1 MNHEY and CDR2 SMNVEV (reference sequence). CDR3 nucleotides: TGTGCCAGCAGTTTGGTGACAGGGGGAAATCAGCCCCAGCATTTT. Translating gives CASSLVTGGNQPQHF.